The T cell receptor beta chain under discussion was sequenced for a study of blood T cell repertoires in COVID-19. About the research overall: Samples representing acute and convalescent COVID-19 were sourced from the United States, Italy and Spain.

Repertoires were generated with immunoSEQ multiplex PCR, while TCRdb's copy carries only in-frame clones and drops some. Among 200,000 to 250,000 clones listed, 86% were seen once. There are 16 residues in the CDR3. V lost 5 bases and J lost 4; bases outside the gene matches: 10. Germline loops: CDR1 LNHDA, CDR2 SQIVND (reference sequence). Sequenced sample: peripheral blood. The chain recombines TRBV19 with TRBJ1-4, with TRBD1 matching 7 bases. The sequence came from a man older than 75 with acute or convalescent COVID-19. The CDR3 spells CASSPSRGAGNEKLFF. CDR3 bases: TGTGCCAGTAGTCCGTCCAGGGGGGCTGGTAATGAAAAACTGTTTTTT. Full variable domain (outside the CDR3, taken from reference TRBV19 and TRBJ1-4): DGGITQSPKYLFRKEGQNVTLSCEQNLNHDAMYWYRQDPGQGLRLIYYSQIVNDFQKGDIAEGYSVSREKKESFPLTVTSAQKNPTAFYLCASSPSRGAGNEKLFFGSGTQLSVL.